This T cell receptor (beta chain) originates from a study of cytomegalovirus exposure and HLA in healthy donors. Overall study results and limits: The authors later linked a missense DCLRE1C variant to TCR beta V- and J-gene trimming. Data from an earlier analysis indicated that most TCR beta V segments were productive either about 87% or about 30% of the time.

Remarks on this clone: Its specificity is unknown.

PCR primers comprised 60 Vbeta and 13 Jbeta primers. Method: immunoSEQ multiplex PCR; TCRdb's copy keeps in-frame clones and lacks some. The sample shows over 120,000 clones, more than 75% of them seen only once. The receptor comes from a woman under 30 in good health and CMV-seropositive. What was sequenced was PBMCs.

The CDR3 region is CASSRDRVDQPQHF. For the CDR3, the DNA is TGTGCCAGCTCCCGGGACAGGGTCGATCAGCCCCAGCATTTT. The chain carries TRBV18 and TRBJ1-5; 9 bases fit TRBD1. This CDR3 contains 14 residues. The V and J ends lost 6 bases and 5 bases, in that order; junction bases with no gene match: 5. CDR1 is KGHSH, CDR2 LQKENI, per germline.